The clone carrying this T cell receptor beta chain showed up just a few times. Its antigen is not identified. This sample was included in a study of T-cell memory formation after mild COVID-19. Germline V gene sequence: CDR1 SGHRS, CDR2 YFSETQ. This CDR3 is 15 amino acids long. V lost 2 bases and J 2 bases, leaving 10 bases between the germline ends. Each CDR3 protein gets one entry after TCRdb re-called the 5' RACE reads with MiXCR. The sample records hundreds of thousands of distinct CDR3 sequences, 25% to 30% being singletons. Findings of the study overall: Within pre-infection memory, some responding clones were found, suggesting cross-reactive memory joined. CD4+ contracting clones were mainly CM and EM; CD8+ ones, EMRA.

What was sequenced was PBMCs or a T cell subset sorted from them (not recorded which). V is TRBV5-1 and J is TRBJ2-2; D not certain. The sequence derives from an adult woman who had mild COVID-19 (a few samples of this study predate the infection). Cell type and time point are not known. CDR3 in DNA: TGCGCCAGCAGCTTCCAGCAGAGCAACACCGGGGAGCTGTTTTTT. Translation gives CASSFQQSNTGELFF.